Below, one TCR beta chain is given with its context. The germline gene is not matched at one end of the junction; a read error may be the cause. Time point meaning: patch test 3, about 24 weeks after DPC sensitization. Sample treatment: therapeutic diphenylcyclopropenone sensitization with weekly scalp DPC. Germline V gives CDR1 KGHSH, CDR2 LQKENI. This CDR3 is built from 11 residues. These data belong to a study of human T cells and chemical hapten exposure. Whole-study context: The study sensitized with 2% DPC on a 2 cm by 2 cm patch of upper inner arm skin. A mostly female patient group had alopecia areata, totalis or universalis.

Library preparation tagged each individual cDNA molecule with a unique molecular identifier. TCRdb redid the calling of the RACE reads with MiXCR, one entry per CDR3 protein. The repertoire consists of about 97,000 distinct CDR3 sequences, with about 28% occurring once and the leading ten covering under 13%. The sequences come from whole blood, collected in connection with sensitization to the hapten diphenylcyclopropenone (DPC). This clonotype originated in a man aged 35-49 years with alopecia areata. Some clones in this sample may be carry-over from other donors' samples. The chain joins TRBV18 to TRBJ2-3; the D is unclear. The CDR3 nucleotides are TGTACCAGCTCCCCTGAGGATACGCAGTATTTT. Its translation: CTSSPEDTQYF. Based on the CDR3 plus reference TRBV18 and TRBJ2-3, the full variable domain is NAGVMQNPRHLVRRRGQEARLRCSPMKGHSHVYWYRQLPEEGLKFMVYLQKENIIDESGMPKERFSAEFPKEGPSILRIQQVVRGDSAAYFCTSSPEDTQYFGPGTRLTVL.